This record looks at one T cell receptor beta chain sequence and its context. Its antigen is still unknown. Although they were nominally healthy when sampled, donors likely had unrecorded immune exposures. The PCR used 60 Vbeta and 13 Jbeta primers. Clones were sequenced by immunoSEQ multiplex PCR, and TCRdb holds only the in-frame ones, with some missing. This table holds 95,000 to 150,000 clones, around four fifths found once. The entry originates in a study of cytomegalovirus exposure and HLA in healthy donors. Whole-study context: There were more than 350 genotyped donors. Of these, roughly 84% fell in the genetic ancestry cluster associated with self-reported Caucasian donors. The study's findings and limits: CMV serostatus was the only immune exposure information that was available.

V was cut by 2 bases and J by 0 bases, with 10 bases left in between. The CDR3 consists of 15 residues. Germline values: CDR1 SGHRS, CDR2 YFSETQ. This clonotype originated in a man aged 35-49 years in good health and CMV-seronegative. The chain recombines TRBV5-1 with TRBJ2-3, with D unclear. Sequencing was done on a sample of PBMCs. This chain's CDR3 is CASSFWASSTDTQYF. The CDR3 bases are TGCGCCAGCAGCTTTTGGGCAAGCAGCACAGATACGCAGTATTTT.